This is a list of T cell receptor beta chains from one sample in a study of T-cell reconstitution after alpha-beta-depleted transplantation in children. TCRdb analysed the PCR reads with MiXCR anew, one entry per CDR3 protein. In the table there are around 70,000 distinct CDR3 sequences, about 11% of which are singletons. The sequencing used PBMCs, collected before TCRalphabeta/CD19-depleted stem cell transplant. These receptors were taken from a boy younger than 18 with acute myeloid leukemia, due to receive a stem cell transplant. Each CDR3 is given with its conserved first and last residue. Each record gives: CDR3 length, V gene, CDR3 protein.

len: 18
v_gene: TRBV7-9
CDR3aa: CASSLQESGAPQGKTQYF

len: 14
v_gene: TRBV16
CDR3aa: CASSLLSRTDTQYF

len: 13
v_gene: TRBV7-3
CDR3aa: CASSSVSTGELFF

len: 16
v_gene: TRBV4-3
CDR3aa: CASSQDYGPTEEKLFF

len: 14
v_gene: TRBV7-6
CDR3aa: CASSLDGTNQPQHF

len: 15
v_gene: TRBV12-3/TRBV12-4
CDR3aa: CASSSPGTWGTEAFF

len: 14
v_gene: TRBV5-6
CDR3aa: CASSQGRRNTEAFF

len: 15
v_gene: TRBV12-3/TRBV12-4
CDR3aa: CASIGTSGITGELFF

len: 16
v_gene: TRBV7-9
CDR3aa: CASSLVLGQGAGELFF

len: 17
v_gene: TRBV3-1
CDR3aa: CACSLLPPAVVSNEQFF

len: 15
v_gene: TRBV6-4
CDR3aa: CASSESPGSGTEAFF

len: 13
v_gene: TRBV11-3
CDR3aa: CASSPKSSHEQFF

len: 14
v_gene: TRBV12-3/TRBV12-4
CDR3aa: CASSPSTEYTEAFF

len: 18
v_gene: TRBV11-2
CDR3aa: CASSPERRPGTGVDTQYF

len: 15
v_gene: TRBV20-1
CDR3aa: CSARDSGHPNTEAFF

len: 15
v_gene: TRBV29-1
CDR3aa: CSVGPTGKSYNEQFF

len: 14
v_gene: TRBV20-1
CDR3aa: CSARVTPDVYGYTF

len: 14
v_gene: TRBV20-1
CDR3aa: CSASVGSLQETQYF

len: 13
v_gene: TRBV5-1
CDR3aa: CASKQGSADTQYF

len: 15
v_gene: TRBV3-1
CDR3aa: CASSSRLGITGELFF

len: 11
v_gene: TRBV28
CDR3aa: CASLRGGAQYF

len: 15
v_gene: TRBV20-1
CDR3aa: CSAKPSTHASYEQYF

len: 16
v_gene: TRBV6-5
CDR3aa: CASSFTSGGNTDTQYF

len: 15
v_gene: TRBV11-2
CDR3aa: CASSSGLRTSDTQYF

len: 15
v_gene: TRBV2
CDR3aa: CASSSSAGGYNEQFF

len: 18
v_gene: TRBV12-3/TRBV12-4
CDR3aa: CACTIGSWFSSGANVLTF

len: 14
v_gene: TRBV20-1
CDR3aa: CSASKGYSNQPQHF

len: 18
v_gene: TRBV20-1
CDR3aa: CSANPDRGLLPDNEKLFF

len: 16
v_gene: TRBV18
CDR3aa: CASSPLAGGGDGELFF

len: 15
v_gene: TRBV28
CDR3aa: CASSSKTGWDGELFF

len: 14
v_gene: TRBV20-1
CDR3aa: CSADPGLRAYEQYF

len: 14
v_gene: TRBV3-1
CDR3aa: CASSQDSGVQGYTF

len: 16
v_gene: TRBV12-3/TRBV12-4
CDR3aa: CASSPTGASGANVLTF

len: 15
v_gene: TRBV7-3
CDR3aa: CASSLTLVMSYEQYF

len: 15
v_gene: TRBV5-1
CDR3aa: CASSVSSVHSYEQYF

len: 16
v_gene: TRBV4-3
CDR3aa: CASNPSWGGPSDTQYF

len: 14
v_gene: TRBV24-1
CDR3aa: CATGLAVPPDTQYF

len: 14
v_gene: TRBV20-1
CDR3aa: CSASQGSSTDTQYF

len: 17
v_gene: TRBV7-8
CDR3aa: CASSLDLSRQRNQPQHF

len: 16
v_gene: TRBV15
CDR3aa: CATSRPSGGPGNTIYF

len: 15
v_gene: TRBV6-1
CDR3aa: CASSHLSPSTDTQYF

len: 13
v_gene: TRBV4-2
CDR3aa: CASSQVYSYEQYF

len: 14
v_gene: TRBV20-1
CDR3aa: CSANLAGSYNEQFF

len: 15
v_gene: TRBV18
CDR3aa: CASNTGVTSHDEQFF

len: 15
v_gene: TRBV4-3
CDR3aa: CASSQDVGQYYEQYF

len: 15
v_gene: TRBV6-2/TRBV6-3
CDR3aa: CASSSKGQMRETQYF

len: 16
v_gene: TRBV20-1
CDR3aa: CSAGTWTSGGSYEQYF

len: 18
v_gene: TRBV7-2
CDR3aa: CASRRGGLAIWSPYEQYF

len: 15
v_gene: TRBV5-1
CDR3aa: CASGPRGRNNEKLFF

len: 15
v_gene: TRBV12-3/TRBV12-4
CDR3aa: CASSDNGLASYEQYF